This T cell receptor beta chain was recovered during a study of cytomegalovirus exposure and HLA in healthy donors. Looking at the study overall: About 83 million unique TCRs from HLA-typed donors made up an early data release. Study conclusions and caveats: In a later analysis, most CMV-associated TCR beta chains appeared HLA-restricted. What was likely a sequencing artifact was a cluster of highly shared sequence variants.

On this clone itself: What it recognizes is unknown.

13 Jbeta primers and 60 Vbeta primers were used for the PCR. TCRdb keeps only in-frame clones here, not all; method: immunoSEQ multiplex PCR. The table lists roughly 170,000 clones, 75% to 85% of them singletons. The donors comprised healthy bone marrow donors. The TCR was taken from a boy between 5 and 17 years old in good health and CMV-seronegative. Sequencing was performed on PBMCs.

CDR3 sequence: CASSLEQGATDTQYF. The CDR3 region has the DNA TGCGCCAGCAGCTTGGAACAGGGGGCCACAGATACGCAGTATTTT. The rearrangement uses TRBV5-1 and TRBJ2-3; 9 nucleotides align to TRBD1. V shed 0 bases, J shed 2 bases, and the junction held 1 base outside the gene matches. The CDR3 sequence is 15 residues long. The germline V gene has CDR1 SGHRS and CDR2 YFSETQ.